The rows below give T cell receptor beta chains drawn from one sample of a study of CD8+ T cells in alopecia areata. Using immunoSEQ multiplex PCR, the repertoire was profiled, and TCRdb retains in-frame clones only, with some absent. In the table there are some 180,000 clones, 40% to 55% of which are singletons. Specimen: CD8+ T cells sorted from blood, collected between weeks 51 and 54, from a patient treated with tofacitinib. The origin of the receptors is a human donor with alopecia areata. Both conserved end residues are part of each CDR3. A D gene is named only where the DNA matches it firmly. Rows may omit the clone size; those that give it use once, few, many or a size class.

v_call: TRBV5-1; clone_size: few; d_call: -; j_call: TRBJ2-7; cdr3_nt: TGCGCCAGCACCCCTTCCTACGAGCAGTACTTC; cdr3_aa: CASTPSYEQYF
v_call: TRBV10-3; clone_size: -; d_call: -; j_call: TRBJ1-2; cdr3_nt: TGTGCCATCAGTGAGGAGGGATACGGCTACACCTTC; cdr3_aa: CAISEEGYGYTF
v_call: TRBV6-5; clone_size: -; d_call: TRBD2; j_call: TRBJ2-7; cdr3_nt: TGTGCCAGCAGCCACGATAGCGGGGGGCCCTACGAGCAGTACTTC; cdr3_aa: CASSHDSGGPYEQYF
v_call: TRBV4-1; clone_size: -; d_call: TRBD2; j_call: TRBJ2-2; cdr3_nt: TGCGCCAGCAGTCCTCTGGGGATAGCGGGGGTCACCGGGGAGCTGTTTTTT; cdr3_aa: CASSPLGIAGVTGELFF
v_call: TRBV7-2; clone_size: -; d_call: TRBD2; j_call: TRBJ2-1; cdr3_nt: TGTGCCAGCAGCAAAACGGGGGGGACCTACAATGAGCAGTTCTTC; cdr3_aa: CASSKTGGTYNEQFF
v_call: TRBV7-9; clone_size: few; d_call: TRBD1; j_call: TRBJ1-2; cdr3_nt: TGTGCCAGCAGCTTAGCACTTGGACAGGCGGCCGGCTACACCTTC; cdr3_aa: CASSLALGQAAGYTF
v_call: TRBV7-2; clone_size: -; d_call: -; j_call: TRBJ2-1; cdr3_nt: TGTGCCAGCAGCATTCAAGGGGACACCTACAATGAGCAGTTCTTC; cdr3_aa: CASSIQGDTYNEQFF
v_call: TRBV30; clone_size: few; d_call: TRBD1; j_call: TRBJ1-1; cdr3_nt: TGTGCCTGGAGTGAGGACAGGACGTGGGCTGAAGCTTTCTTT; cdr3_aa: CAWSEDRTWAEAFF
v_call: TRBV5-1; clone_size: -; d_call: TRBD2; j_call: TRBJ2-7; cdr3_nt: TGCGCCAGCAGCTTGGAAGGAGGGAGGGTCTACGAGCAGTACTTC; cdr3_aa: CASSLEGGRVYEQYF
v_call: TRBV13; clone_size: -; d_call: TRBD1; j_call: TRBJ2-7; cdr3_nt: TGTGCCAGCAGCGCATCCGGGACAGGGGTCGACGAGCAGTACTTC; cdr3_aa: CASSASGTGVDEQYF
v_call: TRBV4-1; clone_size: once; d_call: -; j_call: TRBJ2-1; cdr3_nt: TGCGCCAGCAGCCAAGACAGGGGTATCGATGAGCAGTTCTTC; cdr3_aa: CASSQDRGIDEQFF
v_call: TRBV7-2; clone_size: -; d_call: TRBD1; j_call: TRBJ1-6; cdr3_nt: TGTGCCAGCAGCCCTACTTCCGGGACAGGGAGTTCACCCCTCCACTTT; cdr3_aa: CASSPTSGTGSSPLHF
v_call: TRBV30; clone_size: few; d_call: -; j_call: TRBJ1-4; cdr3_nt: TGTGCCTGGAGTCAGGTTGCAACTAATGAAAAACTGTTTTTT; cdr3_aa: CAWSQVATNEKLFF
v_call: TRBV7-8; clone_size: -; d_call: -; j_call: TRBJ2-5; cdr3_nt: TGTGCCAGCAGCTCCCCCGGACACCTACAAGAGACCCAGTACTTC; cdr3_aa: CASSSPGHLQETQYF
v_call: TRBV6-5; clone_size: -; d_call: TRBD2; j_call: TRBJ2-3; cdr3_nt: TGTGCCACCGGGGGAGCGGGGACCACAGATACGCAGTATTTT; cdr3_aa: CATGGAGTTDTQYF
v_call: TRBV7-2; clone_size: -; d_call: TRBD1; j_call: TRBJ1-2; cdr3_nt: TGTGCCAGCAGCTTCGGGGGACAGGGTTATGGCTACACCTTC; cdr3_aa: CASSFGGQGYGYTF
v_call: TRBV4-2; clone_size: -; d_call: -; j_call: TRBJ1-6; cdr3_nt: TGTGCCAGCAGCCAAGATAGGTTTAGGGGTTCACCCCTCCACTTT; cdr3_aa: CASSQDRFRGSPLHF
v_call: TRBV4-3; clone_size: -; d_call: -; j_call: TRBJ2-7; cdr3_nt: TGCGCCAGCAGCCAAGATCATGGGGAAGGGCGCTACGAGCAGTACTTC; cdr3_aa: CASSQDHGEGRYEQYF
v_call: TRBV6-5; clone_size: -; d_call: TRBD1; j_call: TRBJ2-7; cdr3_nt: TGTGCCAGCAGCAGACGATCAGGGGGTAGCTACGAGCAGTACTTC; cdr3_aa: CASSRRSGGSYEQYF
v_call: TRBV27; clone_size: -; d_call: -; j_call: TRBJ1-6; cdr3_nt: TGTGCCACCACAGCTGCAGAGCCCTCCATTGATTCACCCCTCCACTTT; cdr3_aa: CATTAAEPSIDSPLHF
v_call: TRBV7-8; clone_size: -; d_call: TRBD2; j_call: TRBJ2-7; cdr3_nt: TGTGCCAGCAGCTTAGTCGGGGGGGACTCCTACGAGCAGTACTTC; cdr3_aa: CASSLVGGDSYEQYF
v_call: TRBV4-1; clone_size: -; d_call: -; j_call: TRBJ1-1; cdr3_nt: TGCGCCAGCAGCCAAGTCGGGGTTGGCACTGAAGCTTTCTTT; cdr3_aa: CASSQVGVGTEAFF
v_call: TRBV7-9; clone_size: -; d_call: -; j_call: TRBJ1-2; cdr3_nt: TGTGCCAGCAGCTTAAGGTCCCCGCAGGTTCATGGCTACACCTTC; cdr3_aa: CASSLRSPQVHGYTF
v_call: TRBV6-1; clone_size: -; d_call: TRBD1; j_call: TRBJ1-1; cdr3_nt: TGTGCCAGCAGCCTGGACAGGGGGAACACTGAAGCTTTCTTT; cdr3_aa: CASSLDRGNTEAFF
v_call: TRBV13; clone_size: few; d_call: -; j_call: TRBJ2-7; cdr3_nt: TGTGCCAGCAGCTTAGGGCAGATCTCCTACGAGCAGTACTTC; cdr3_aa: CASSLGQISYEQYF
v_call: TRBV13; clone_size: -; d_call: TRBD1; j_call: TRBJ1-6; cdr3_nt: TGTGCCAGCAGCTTAGGAACCGACAGGGCTAATTCACCCCTCCACTTT; cdr3_aa: CASSLGTDRANSPLHF
v_call: TRBV9; clone_size: -; d_call: -; j_call: TRBJ2-3; cdr3_nt: TGTGCCAGCAGCCCCCCCGGTGTTACGCAGTATTTT; cdr3_aa: CASSPPGVTQYF
v_call: TRBV30; clone_size: -; d_call: -; j_call: TRBJ1-4; cdr3_nt: TGTGCCTGGAGTGTACTAGGGGGACGGGGAAATGAAAAACTGTTTTTT; cdr3_aa: CAWSVLGGRGNEKLFF
v_call: TRBV4-1; clone_size: few; d_call: -; j_call: TRBJ2-7; cdr3_nt: TGCGCCAGCAGCCAAGTCCGGGGTAACTACGAGCAGTACTTC; cdr3_aa: CASSQVRGNYEQYF
v_call: TRBV7-2; clone_size: few; d_call: TRBD2; j_call: TRBJ2-1; cdr3_nt: TGTGCCAGCAGCAAAGAGAGCGGGAGGGCGTTCTTC; cdr3_aa: CASSKESGRAFF
v_call: TRBV29-1; clone_size: -; d_call: TRBD1; j_call: TRBJ2-3; cdr3_nt: TGCAGCGTTTTCGGGGACAGGGGGGTTTCAGATACGCAGTATTTT; cdr3_aa: CSVFGDRGVSDTQYF
v_call: TRBV2; clone_size: few; d_call: -; j_call: TRBJ2-5; cdr3_nt: TGTGCCAGCAGCAACCAAGAGACCCAGTACTTC; cdr3_aa: CASSNQETQYF
v_call: TRBV4-3; clone_size: -; d_call: -; j_call: TRBJ2-3; cdr3_nt: TGCGCCAGCAGCCAAGACGGGGCAGGGACAGATACGCAGTATTTT; cdr3_aa: CASSQDGAGTDTQYF
v_call: TRBV5-1; clone_size: -; d_call: TRBD2; j_call: TRBJ2-5; cdr3_nt: TGCGCCAGCAGCTTGGCAGCGGGGGGGACGGAGACCCAGTACTTC; cdr3_aa: CASSLAAGGTETQYF
v_call: TRBV30; clone_size: few; d_call: TRBD1; j_call: TRBJ2-1; cdr3_nt: TGTGCCTGGAGTACCGGGACAGCTGTAGACAATGAGCAGTTCTTC; cdr3_aa: CAWSTGTAVDNEQFF
v_call: TRBV6-1; clone_size: -; d_call: TRBD1; j_call: TRBJ2-3; cdr3_nt: TGTGCCAGCAGTGACGGGACAGGGGCGGTTGATACGCAGTATTTT; cdr3_aa: CASSDGTGAVDTQYF
v_call: TRBV5-6; clone_size: -; d_call: TRBD2; j_call: TRBJ2-3; cdr3_nt: TGTGCCAGCAGCTTTATAGCGGGGGGTAGCACAGATACGCAGTATTTT; cdr3_aa: CASSFIAGGSTDTQYF
v_call: TRBV9; clone_size: -; d_call: TRBD1; j_call: TRBJ2-1; cdr3_nt: TGTGCCAGCAGCCCCCAGGGTGGGACAGGGAATTACAATGAGCAGTTCTTC; cdr3_aa: CASSPQGGTGNYNEQFF
v_call: TRBV29-1; clone_size: few; d_call: -; j_call: TRBJ2-7; cdr3_nt: TGCAGCGTTCCCAGCTCCGCCTACGAGCAGTACTTC; cdr3_aa: CSVPSSAYEQYF
v_call: TRBV2; clone_size: -; d_call: -; j_call: TRBJ2-7; cdr3_nt: TGTGCCAGCAGTGAAGGCTCGGGACGGGCGGAAGAGCAGTACTTC; cdr3_aa: CASSEGSGRAEEQYF
v_call: TRBV4-1; clone_size: once; d_call: -; j_call: TRBJ1-3; cdr3_nt: TGCGCCAGCAGCCAAGATCGAGGGGTATCTGGAAACACCATATATTTT; cdr3_aa: CASSQDRGVSGNTIYF
v_call: TRBV6-1; clone_size: few; d_call: -; j_call: TRBJ2-5; cdr3_nt: TGTGCCATCAGTGATTGGGTAGCAGGCAGCGTAGAGACCCAGTACTTC; cdr3_aa: CAISDWVAGSVETQYF
v_call: TRBV7-9; clone_size: once; d_call: -; j_call: TRBJ1-2; cdr3_nt: TGTGCCAGCAGCGTCGACTATGGCTACACCTTC; cdr3_aa: CASSVDYGYTF
v_call: TRBV7-9; clone_size: -; d_call: TRBD1; j_call: TRBJ1-2; cdr3_nt: TGTGCCAGCACAGAGGGGGCTGGCTATGGCTACACCTTC; cdr3_aa: CASTEGAGYGYTF
v_call: TRBV10-3; clone_size: few; d_call: TRBD1; j_call: TRBJ2-3; cdr3_nt: TGTGCCATCACCCCCGGGACAGATACAGATACGCAGTATTTT; cdr3_aa: CAITPGTDTDTQYF
v_call: TRBV11-3; clone_size: -; d_call: -; j_call: TRBJ1-6; cdr3_nt: TGTGCCAGCAGCTTAAACACGGATTCACCCCTCCACTTT; cdr3_aa: CASSLNTDSPLHF
v_call: TRBV7-8; clone_size: -; d_call: -; j_call: TRBJ2-2; cdr3_nt: TGTGCCAGCAGGGACACCGCGAGGACCGGGGAGCTGTTTTTT; cdr3_aa: CASRDTARTGELFF
v_call: TRBV30; clone_size: -; d_call: -; j_call: TRBJ2-5; cdr3_nt: TGTGCCTGGAGTGTAAAATTGGACGGATCAGAGACCCAGTACTTC; cdr3_aa: CAWSVKLDGSETQYF
v_call: TRBV25-1; clone_size: -; d_call: -; j_call: TRBJ2-2; cdr3_nt: TGTGCCAGCAGTGAATGGGCAGGGAACACCGGGGAGCTGTTTTTT; cdr3_aa: CASSEWAGNTGELFF
v_call: TRBV7-9; clone_size: -; d_call: -; j_call: TRBJ2-3; cdr3_nt: TGTGCCAGCAGCCTACCTGACGTTAGCACAGATACGCAGTATTTT; cdr3_aa: CASSLPDVSTDTQYF
v_call: TRBV20-1; clone_size: -; d_call: -; j_call: TRBJ2-4; cdr3_nt: TGCAGTGTTTCCAGTAACATTCAGTACTTC; cdr3_aa: CSVSSNIQYF
v_call: TRBV6-5; clone_size: few; d_call: TRBD1; j_call: TRBJ1-4; cdr3_nt: TGTGCCAGCAGGACAGGGGTTTTAACTAATGAAAAACTGTTTTTT; cdr3_aa: CASRTGVLTNEKLFF